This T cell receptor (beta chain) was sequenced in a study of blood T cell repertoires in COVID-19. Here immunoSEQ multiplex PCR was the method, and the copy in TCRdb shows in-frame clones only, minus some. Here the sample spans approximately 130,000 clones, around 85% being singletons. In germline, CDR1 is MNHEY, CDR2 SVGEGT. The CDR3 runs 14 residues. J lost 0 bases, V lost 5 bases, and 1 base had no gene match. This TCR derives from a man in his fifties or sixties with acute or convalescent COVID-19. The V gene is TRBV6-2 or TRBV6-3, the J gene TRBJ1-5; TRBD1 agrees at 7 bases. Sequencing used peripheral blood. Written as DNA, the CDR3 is TGTGCCAGCAGTCGGGACAGTAGCAATCAGCCCCAGCATTTT. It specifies CASSRDSSNQPQHF.